This T cell receptor beta chain was sequenced for a study of CD8 T cells in Susac syndrome. Points from the study as a whole: As the study acknowledged, the number of individuals who were part of its TCR sequencing and HLA analysis was relatively small.

TCR beta sequencing was performed on blood CD8+ and CD4+ T cells. Comments on this clonotype: The target antigen is unknown.

Random hexamers served to reverse transcribe roughly 0.5 to 1 ug RNA. The amplification used immunoSEQ multiplex PCR on TCR beta CDR3; it spanned 54 Vbeta and 13 Jbeta. TCRdb processed the immunoSEQ multiplex PCR reads anew with MiXCR; each CDR3 protein has one entry. The sample lists about 200,000 distinct CDR3 sequences; 95% were seen once. The clonotype was recovered from a human donor with multiple sclerosis. Specimen: CD4+ T cells from PBMCs.

CDR3 protein: CAWNRGGSTEAFF. The CDR3 DNA is TGTGCCTGGAACAGGGGTGGTAGCACTGAAGCTTTCTTT. The chain is built from TRBV30 and TRBJ1-1; 7 bases agree with TRBD1. V lost 4 bases and J lost 4; bases outside the gene matches: 6. This CDR3 contains 13 residues. Germline loops: CDR1 GTSNPN, CDR2 SVGIG (reference sequence).